This T cell receptor (beta chain) appears in the sequencing data of a study of cytomegalovirus exposure and HLA in healthy donors. The PCR made use of 60 Vbeta and 13 Jbeta primers. As processed by the authors: Later, 65 million to 85 million unique TCR beta chains were counted in an analysis, and approximately 9.9 million of them were shared. Profiling relied on immunoSEQ multiplex PCR, and the TCRdb table lists in-frame clones only, not all of them. Clone size and the V and J calls come from that table; the DNA yielded D and trimming. The sample has approximately 150,000 clones; roughly four fifths are singletons. This clone was seen a few times. Antigen: not known. Germline assignment: CDR1 SNHLY and CDR2 FYNNEI. Trimming took 10 bases from V and 6 from J, leaving 16 bases between them. The CDR3 covers 13 residues. The study, taken as a whole, reports: The study recorded 164 TCR beta chains that were cytomegalovirus-associated. Analysis performed later showed TCR beta chains linked to HLA being more clonally expanded than equally common others. Most CMV-associated TCR beta chains were later found to appear HLA-restricted.

The receptor was derived from a woman aged 40 to 49 in good health and CMV-seronegative. The sequenced material came from PBMCs. V is TRBV2 and J is TRBJ1-5; D is possibly TRBD1 (5 bases). This chain's CDR3 is CATKPGLIQPQHF. DNA of the CDR3: TGTGCCACTAAGCCAGGGTTGATTCAGCCCCAGCATTTT.